This TCR beta chain originates from a study of human T cells and chemical hapten exposure. Study context: The study traced per-sample TCR yield variation mainly to small differences in pooled library volumes. Study-level findings and limits: Compared with pre-sensitization or healthy control sets, expanded TCRs clustered more. DPC sensitization produced no change in TCRs with frequency above 1 in 1000.

Time point specified: patch test 3, about 24 weeks after DPC sensitization. Described treatment: therapeutic diphenylcyclopropenone sensitization with weekly scalp DPC. CDR1 SGHTA and CDR2 FQGNSA come from the germline V gene. This CDR3 is built from 15 residues. V was clipped by 7 bases and J by 3 bases, with 17 bases between them. In the authors' methods: Individual samples carried between roughly 23,224 and 700,000 TCRs, with roughly 95,000 as the median. One entry per CDR3 protein, called by TCRdb with MiXCR from the RACE reads. TCRdb's processing, not the authors', yielded these V and J calls. The table includes over 65,000 distinct CDR3 sequences, around 10% detected once. About this clonotype itself: Its antigen is undetermined.

This TCR came from a woman between 50 and 59 years old with alopecia areata. Some clones in this sample may be carry-over from other donors' samples. This sequence joins TRBV7-2 and TRBJ2-3; a possible D gene is TRBD2 (6 bases). Sequencing used whole blood, obtained in connection with sensitization to the hapten diphenylcyclopropenone (DPC). The CDR3 bases are TGTGCCAGCAAGATTAACTCGGCGGGGACAGATACGCAGTATTTT. Its translation: CASKINSAGTDTQYF.